The 12 T cell receptor beta chains below come from one sample, sequenced in a study of OX40 agonist ivuxolimab in advanced cancers. Receptor amplification or capture employed the immunoSEQ multiplex PCR assay. The immuneACCESS repertoire file appears here via TCRdb, limited to in-frame rearrangements. These files lack a portion of the clones; in checked studies, under half of the deficit traces to unresolved V genes, and the cause of the others is not known. The table for this sample lists about 95,000 clones; 70% to 90% of them were counted only once. The ten largest clones add up to roughly 3.8% of the sample. This material consisted of CD4+ or CD8+ T cells sorted from blood, taken in a trial of the OX40 agonist ivuxolimab. Receptors originate from an adult with an advanced solid tumor such as melanoma, head and neck, liver or kidney cancer.

The rearrangement links TRBV21-1 to TRBJ2-7; no check of the table's D call, TRBD1, against the DNA was made. TRBV21-1 is described as a pseudogene. This CDR3 is 16 amino acids long. The CDR3, as DNA: TGTGCCAGCAGCTCCCACGACAGGGACATCATCTACGAGCAGTACTTC. The encoded protein is CASSSHDRDIIYEQYF.

This clone was observed a single time. V usage is TRBV4-3 and J usage is TRBJ2-1, with 7 bases fitting TRBD2. The trim removed 4 bases at V and 6 bases at J, leaving 9 bases unmatched. CDR1 is LGHNA, CDR2 YSLEER, per germline. The CDR3 length is 15 residues. Here the CDR3 reads CASSPSPGRGNEQFF. CDR3 coding DNA: TGCGCCAGCAGCCCAAGTCCGGGGAGGGGCAATGAGCAGTTCTTC.

The chain is built from TRBV10-3 and TRBJ2-7; D unresolved. CDR3 length: 15 amino acids. Germline assignment: CDR1 ENHRY and CDR2 SYGVKD. Trimming took 1 base from V and 2 from J, leaving 12 bases between them. CDR3 region: CAISELRRNTYEQYF. In nucleotides, the CDR3 is TGTGCCATCAGTGAGTTGAGACGTAATACCTACGAGCAGTACTTC.

The gene calls are TRBV6-5 and TRBJ2-1; possible D gene TRBD1, 5 bases. Germline CDR1 MNHEY, CDR2 SVGAGI. The V and J ends lost 2 bases and 9 bases respectively, with 11 bases between them. The CDR3 contains 13 residues. CDR3 region: CASSYGAPSEQFF. Here the CDR3 DNA reads TGTGCCAGCAGTTACGGGGCTCCTAGTGAGCAGTTCTTC.

The V gene is TRBV2, the J gene TRBJ2-4, with no clear D. The CDR3 has 12 amino acids. Per germline, CDR1 SNHLY and CDR2 FYNNEI. V lost 3 bases to trimming and J lost 8 bases, with 8 bases between them. CDR3 residues: CASSEIRDIQYF. The CDR3 nucleotides read TGTGCCAGCAGTGAGATACGGGACATTCAGTACTTC.

The J gene is TRBJ1-6, the V gene TRBV28, with D unresolved. Trimming shortened V by 5 bases and J by 15 bases, and 14 bases separated the two germline ends. This CDR3 is 12 amino acids long. CDR1 MDHEN and CDR2 SYDVKM come from the germline V gene. CDR3 protein: CASSQLGSYLHF. CDR3 in DNA: TGTGCCAGCAGTCAATTGGGGTCCTACCTCCACTTT.

The chain links TRBV5-6 to TRBJ1-2; TRBD1 agrees at 7 bases. V was pared by 3 bases and J by 4 bases, with 3 bases of the junction left unmatched. The germline gives CDR1 SGHDT, CDR2 YYEEEE. The CDR3 length is 13 residues. The CDR3 DNA sequence: TGTGCCAGCAGCTATACAGGGGCCTATGGCTACACCTTC. Translated, it gives CASSYTGAYGYTF.

The sample holds a few counts of this clone. The chain uses TRBV6-5 and TRBJ2-1; 7 bases line up with TRBD1. The length of the CDR3 is 15 residues. V shed 7 bases and J 4 bases; nucleotides not matched to a gene: 10. CDR1 and CDR2 (germline): MNHEY, SVGAGI. The CDR3 region is CASTSGTANYNEQFF. CDR3 bases: TGTGCCAGCACCTCCGGGACAGCCAATTACAATGAGCAGTTCTTC.

The chain recombines TRBV5-4 with TRBJ2-2, with 9 bases identical to TRBD1. Germline CDR1 is SGHNT and CDR2 is YYREEE (reference sequence). V lost 0 bases to trimming and J lost 3 bases; unmatched junction nucleotides: 0. The CDR3 spans 15 residues. The CDR3 sequence: CASSLDRGHTGELFF. The CDR3 DNA reads as TGTGCCAGCAGCTTGGACAGGGGGCACACCGGGGAGCTGTTTTTT.

CDR3 residues: CASSMRTDYTDTQYF. CDR3 bases: TGTGCCAGTAGTATGCGGACAGATTACACAGATACGCAGTATTTT. This chain uses TRBV19 with TRBJ2-3; a weak D match, TRBD1 (6 bases). The germline gives CDR1 LNHDA, CDR2 SQIVND (reference sequence). Trimming cost V 3 bases and J 2 bases, with 12 bases left between them. The CDR3 covers 15 residues.

The chain couples TRBV30 to TRBJ1-1; D is unresolved. Trimming cost V 2 bases and J 5 bases, with 9 bases left between them. The CDR3 loop spans 12 amino acids. Germline V gene sequence: CDR1 GTSNPN, CDR2 SVGIG (reference sequence). The CDR3 nucleotides are TGTGCCTGGAGTCCCACAGTTACTGAAGCTTTCTTT. Its protein is CAWSPTVTEAFF.

This chain joins TRBV7-2 and TRBJ2-3; TRBD2 aligns across 13 bases. The CDR3 sequence is 19 residues long. Germline-derived CDR1 and CDR2 are SGHTA and FQGNSA. Losses at the gene ends were 1 base for V and 2 bases for J; bases not matched to a gene: 9. The CDR3: CASSLEGTSGDRFTDTQYF. CDR3 sequence (DNA): TGTGCCAGCAGCTTAGAGGGGACTAGCGGGGACCGTTTCACAGATACGCAGTATTTT.